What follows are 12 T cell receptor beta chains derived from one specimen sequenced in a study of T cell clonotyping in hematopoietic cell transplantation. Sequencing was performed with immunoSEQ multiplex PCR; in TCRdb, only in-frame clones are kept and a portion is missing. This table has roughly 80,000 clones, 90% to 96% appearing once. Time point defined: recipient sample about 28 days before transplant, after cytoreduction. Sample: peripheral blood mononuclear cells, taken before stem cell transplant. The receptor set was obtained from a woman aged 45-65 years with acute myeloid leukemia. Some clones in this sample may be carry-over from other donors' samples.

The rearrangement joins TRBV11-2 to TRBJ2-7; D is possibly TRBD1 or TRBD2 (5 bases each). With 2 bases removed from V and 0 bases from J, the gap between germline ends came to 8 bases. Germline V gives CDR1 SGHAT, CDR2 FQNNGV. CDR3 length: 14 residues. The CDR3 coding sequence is TGTGCCAGCAGCTTAACCGGGACCTCCTACGAGCAGTACTTC. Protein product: CASSLTGTSYEQYF.

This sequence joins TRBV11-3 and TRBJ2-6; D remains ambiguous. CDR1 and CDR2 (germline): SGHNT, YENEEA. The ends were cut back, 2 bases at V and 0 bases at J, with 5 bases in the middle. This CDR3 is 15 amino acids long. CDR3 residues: CASSLRTSGANVLTF. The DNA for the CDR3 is TGTGCCAGCAGCTTACGGACCTCTGGGGCCAACGTCCTGACTTTC.

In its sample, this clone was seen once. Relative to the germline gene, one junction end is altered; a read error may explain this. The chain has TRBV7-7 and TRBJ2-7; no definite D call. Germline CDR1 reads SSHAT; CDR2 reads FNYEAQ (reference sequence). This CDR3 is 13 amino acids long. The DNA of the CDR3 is TGTGCTAGCAGTCGGCTCGACTCCTACGAGCAGTACTTC. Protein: CASSRLDSYEQYF.

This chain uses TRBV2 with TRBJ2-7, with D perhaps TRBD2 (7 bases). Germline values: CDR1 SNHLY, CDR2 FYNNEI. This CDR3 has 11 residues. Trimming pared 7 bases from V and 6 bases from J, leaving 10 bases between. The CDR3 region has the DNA TGTGCCAGCAAGGGGGGGCGCGAGCAGTACTTC. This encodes CASKGGREQYF. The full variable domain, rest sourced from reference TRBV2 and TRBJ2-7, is EPEVTQTPSHQVTQMGQEVILRCVPISNHLYFYWYRQILGQKVEFLVSFYNNEISEKSEIFDDQFSVERPDGSNFTLKIRSTKLEDSAMYFCASKGGREQYFGPGTRLTVT.

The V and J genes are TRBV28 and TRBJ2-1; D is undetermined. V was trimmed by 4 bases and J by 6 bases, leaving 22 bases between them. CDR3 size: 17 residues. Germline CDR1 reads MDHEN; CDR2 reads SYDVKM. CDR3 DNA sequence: TGTGCCAGCAGTTCCCCCAACCGGGCCGCCATGTCCAATGAGCAGTTCTTC. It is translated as CASSSPNRAAMSNEQFF.

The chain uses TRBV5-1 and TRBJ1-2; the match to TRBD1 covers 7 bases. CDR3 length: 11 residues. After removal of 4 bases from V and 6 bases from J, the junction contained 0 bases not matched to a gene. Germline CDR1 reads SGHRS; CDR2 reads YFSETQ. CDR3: CASSTGDGYTF. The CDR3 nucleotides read TGCGCCAGCAGCACAGGGGATGGCTACACCTTC.

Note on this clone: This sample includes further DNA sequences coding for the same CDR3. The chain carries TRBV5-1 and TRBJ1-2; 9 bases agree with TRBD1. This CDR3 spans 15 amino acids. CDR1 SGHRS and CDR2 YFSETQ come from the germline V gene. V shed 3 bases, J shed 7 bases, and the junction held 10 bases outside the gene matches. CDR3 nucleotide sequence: TGCGCCAGCAGCTCACCGGGACAGGGTCTAGGTGGCTACACCTTC. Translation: CASSSPGQGLGGYTF.

The CDR3 region has the DNA TGCGCCAGCAGCTTGCAGGGGGCTCAGGGCTACACCTTC. Protein product: CASSLQGAQGYTF. The V and J genes are TRBV5-1 and TRBJ1-2; 8 nucleotides align to TRBD1. V dropped 1 base and J dropped 8; count of bases not matched to a gene: 4. The V gene's germline CDR1 is SGHRS and CDR2 YFSETQ. The CDR3 length is 13 residues.

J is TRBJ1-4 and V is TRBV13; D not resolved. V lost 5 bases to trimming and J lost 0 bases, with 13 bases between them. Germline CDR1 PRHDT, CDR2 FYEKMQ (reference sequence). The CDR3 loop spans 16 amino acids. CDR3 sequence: CASSQRTGTTNEKLFF. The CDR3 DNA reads TGTGCCAGCAGCCAACGGACGGGAACAACTAATGAAAAACTGTTTTTT.

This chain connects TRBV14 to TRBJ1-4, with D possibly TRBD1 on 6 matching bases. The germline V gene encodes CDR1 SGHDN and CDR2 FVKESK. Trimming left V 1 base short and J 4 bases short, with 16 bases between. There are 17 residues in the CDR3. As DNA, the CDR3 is TGTGCCAGCAGCCAAGGGAGGCGGGACACCAGTAATGAAAAACTGTTTTTT. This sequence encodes CASSQGRRDTSNEKLFF.

CDR3 nucleotide sequence: TGTGCCTGGGATTATAACACTGAAGCTTTCTTT. It specifies CAWDYNTEAFF. The rearrangement links TRBV30 to TRBJ1-1, with D uncertain. This CDR3 is 11 amino acids long. Germline values: CDR1 GTSNPN, CDR2 SVGIG (reference sequence). The V gene lost 5 bases and the J gene lost 2 bases, with 6 bases spanning the gap.

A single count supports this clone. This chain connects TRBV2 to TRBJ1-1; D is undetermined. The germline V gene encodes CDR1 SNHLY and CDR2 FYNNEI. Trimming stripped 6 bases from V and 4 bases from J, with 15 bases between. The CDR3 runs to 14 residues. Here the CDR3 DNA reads TGTGCCAGCAGAGCGCAGAGAAGTGGCACTGAAGCTTTCTTT. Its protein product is CASRAQRSGTEAFF. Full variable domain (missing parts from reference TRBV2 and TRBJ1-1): EPEVTQTPSHQVTQMGQEVILRCVPISNHLYFYWYRQILGQKVEFLVSFYNNEISEKSEIFDDQFSVERPDGSNFTLKIRSTKLEDSAMYFCASRAQRSGTEAFFGQGTRLTVV.